The text below deals with one TCR beta chain. Its antigen is not identified. Each donor was healthy, and each was a bone marrow donor. CDR3 length: 18 amino acids. With 5 bases removed from V and 1 base from J, the gap between germline ends came to 20 bases. Per the germline V gene, CDR1 is MGHDK and CDR2 is SYGVNS. This entry is derived from a study of cytomegalovirus exposure and HLA in healthy donors. Looking at the study overall: A previous analysis identified fewer than 130 million unique TCR beta sequences derived from 180 million or so T cells.

With 60 Vbeta and 13 Jbeta primers, the PCR was carried out. Using immunoSEQ multiplex PCR, the repertoire was profiled, and TCRdb retains in-frame clones only, with some absent. The table lists 100,000 or so clones, approximately 72% of them singletons. Notes on the study in general: According to an earlier analysis, most TCR beta V segments yielded productive rearrangements about 90% or about 30% of the time.

Sequencing input: PBMCs. The receptor was isolated from a male donor in good health and CMV-seropositive. V is TRBV25-1 and J is TRBJ2-2, with D possibly TRBD1 on 6 matching bases. The CDR3 reads CASSTGPLGRGNTGELFF. Here the CDR3 DNA reads TGTGCCAGCAGTACCGGCCCCCTCGGCAGGGGGAACACCGGGGAGCTGTTTTTT.